This passage covers 30 T cell receptor beta chains from one sample sequenced in a study of T cell clones after liver transplantation. Measured with immunoSEQ multiplex PCR; TCRdb has only the in-frame clones, and not every one. This table holds some 34,000 clones, around 94% found once. The sequences come from CD8+ T cells from blood, collected 12 months after liver transplant. The source of these receptors is a human patient who received a liver transplant. Some T cells may trace back to the graft donor.

This sequence joins TRBV7-9 and TRBJ1-2; no firm D call. Germline loops: CDR1 SEHNR, CDR2 FQNEAQ (reference sequence). This CDR3 region has 11 residues. V was clipped by 1 base and J by 7 bases, with 4 bases between them. The CDR3 region is CASSLDPGYTF. The CDR3 DNA follows: TGTGCCAGCAGCTTAGACCCTGGCTACACCTTC.

The rearrangement joins TRBV7-9 to TRBJ2-7; 7 nucleotides line up with TRBD1. The CDR3 runs to 14 residues. V was clipped by 5 bases and J by 2 bases; unmatched bases: 6. In germline, CDR1 is SEHNR, CDR2 FQNEAQ (reference sequence). In nucleotides, the CDR3 is TGTGCCAGCAGCCCGCCGACAGGGCCCTACGAGCAGTACTTC. It codes for CASSPPTGPYEQYF.

V and J are TRBV7-9 and TRBJ2-7; 8 nucleotides match TRBD1. The V segment lost 5 bases and the J segment 2 bases; nucleotides outside the gene matches: 5. This CDR3 comprises 14 residues. CDR1 is SEHNR, CDR2 FQNEAQ, per germline (reference sequence). CDR3 region: CASSPGQGAYEQYF. CDR3 sequence (DNA): TGTGCCAGCAGCCCAGGACAGGGAGCCTACGAGCAGTACTTC.

The V call is TRBV7-9, the J call TRBJ2-5; D ambiguous. CDR1 and CDR2 (germline): SEHNR, FQNEAQ (reference sequence). Between the trimmed V and J ends, which lost 1 base and 4 bases, there was a span of 13 bases. This CDR3 has 15 residues. The CDR3 sequence: CASSLGSTIVETQYF. CDR3 nucleotide sequence: TGTGCCAGCAGCTTAGGATCCACTATCGTAGAGACCCAGTACTTC.

This clone is medium-sized (0.01 to 0.1%) by share. V is TRBV5-4 and J is TRBJ2-1; perhaps TRBD2 as D (6 bases). The CDR3 length is 16 residues. Germline values: CDR1 SGHNT, CDR2 YYREEE (reference sequence). V shed 3 bases and J shed 0 bases, with 13 bases lying between them. The CDR3: CASSSRDSSSYNEQFF. The DNA for the CDR3 is TGTGCCAGCAGCTCCAGGGACTCGAGCTCCTACAATGAGCAGTTCTTC.

This chain uses TRBV9 with TRBJ2-7, with 7 positions matching TRBD1. Germline V gives CDR1 SGDLS, CDR2 YYNGEE. CDR3 length: 14 residues. The ends lost 0 bases at V and 1 base at J; junction bases unmatched: 1. The CDR3 spells CASSVEQGSYEQYF. The CDR3 coding sequence is TGTGCCAGCAGCGTAGAACAGGGGTCCTACGAGCAGTACTTC.

The genes are TRBV11-2 and TRBJ2-3, with 8 bases that match TRBD2. V lost 5 bases and J lost 11; bases outside the gene matches: 12. The CDR3 loop spans 14 amino acids. Germline lookup yields CDR1 SGHAT and CDR2 FQNNGV. Here the CDR3 reads CASSLGLGGRGQYF. The CDR3 nucleotides read TGTGCCAGCAGCCTGGGACTAGGCGGTCGGGGGCAGTATTTT.

The rearrangement links TRBV28 to TRBJ1-5, with D unclear. The germline V gene has CDR1 MDHEN and CDR2 SYDVKM. This CDR3 has 16 residues. V shed 6 bases and J shed 1 base, with 16 bases lying between them. CDR3 sequence reads: CASSLPMGVSNQPQHF. The CDR3 nucleotides read TGTGCCAGCAGCTTGCCCATGGGAGTAAGCAATCAGCCCCAGCATTTT. Full variable domain (rest looked up from reference TRBV28 and TRBJ1-5): DVKVTQSSRYLVKRTGEKVFLECVQDMDHENMFWYRQDPGLGLRLIYFSYDVKMKEKGDIPEGYSVSREKKERFSLILESASTNQTSMYLCASSLPMGVSNQPQHFGDGTRLSIL.

The rearrangement uses TRBV6-5 and TRBJ2-7; the match to TRBD2 covers 8 bases. There are 15 residues in the CDR3. V trimming: 5 bases; J trimming: 2 bases; junction bases outside the gene matches: 8. The germline gives CDR1 MNHEY, CDR2 SVGAGI. In DNA, the CDR3 is TGTGCCAGCAGTGCCGACCGGGAGGGTCCCTACGAGCAGTACTTC. Its protein product is CASSADREGPYEQYF.

Only a few counts were recorded for this clone. The V call is TRBV11-3, the J call TRBJ1-1; D gene ambiguous. Trimming removed 4 bases from V and 0 bases from J, with 12 bases in between. The CDR3 has 15 residues. CDR1 is SGHNT and CDR2 is YENEEA in the germline V gene. The CDR3 sequence is CASSSPRHMNTEAFF. The CDR3 DNA follows: TGTGCCAGCAGCTCTCCCCGACATATGAACACTGAAGCTTTCTTT.

The CDR3, as DNA: TGTGCCAGCAGCTTATACTCCGGGACTAGCGGGAGCACAGATACGCAGTATTTT. Protein product: CASSLYSGTSGSTDTQYF. V gene TRBV7-3 combines with J gene TRBJ2-3; 12 bases match TRBD2. The length of the CDR3 is 18 residues. Germline CDR1 reads SGHTA; CDR2 reads FQGTGA. Losses at the gene ends were 2 bases for V and 0 bases for J; bases not matched to a gene: 6.

The DNA for the CDR3 is TGTGCCAGCACCGCCCTACGACAGAACACTGAAGCTTTCTTT. This sequence encodes CASTALRQNTEAFF. The chain joins TRBV2 to TRBJ1-1; no reliable D call. This CDR3 contains 14 residues. Trimming stripped 7 bases from V and 1 base from J, with 13 bases between. Germline CDR1 is SNHLY and CDR2 is FYNNEI.

The rearrangement links TRBV27 to TRBJ2-3, with D possibly matching TRBD2 (6 bases). Trimming took 4 bases from V and 4 from J, leaving 9 bases between them. From germline, CDR1 is MNHEY and CDR2 SMNVEV (reference sequence). The CDR3 extends over 13 amino acids. The CDR3 loop reads CASSSAGPDTQYF. In DNA form, the CDR3 reads TGTGCCAGCAGTTCGGCGGGACCAGATACGCAGTATTTT.

In nucleotides, the CDR3 is TGCGCCAGCAGCCAAGTTTGGGGTGGATCTAGCACAGATACGCAGTATTTT. Translated: CASSQVWGGSSTDTQYF. This chain connects TRBV4-1 to TRBJ2-3, with D hard to call. The V gene lost 1 base and the J gene lost 0 bases, with 14 bases spanning the gap. Per germline, CDR1 MGHRA and CDR2 YSYEKL. The CDR3 consists of 17 residues.

The chain combines TRBV27 with TRBJ2-1, with D possibly being TRBD2 (5 bases). Germline V gene lookup returns CDR1 MNHEY and CDR2 SMNVEV (reference sequence). V lost 0 bases and J lost 3, with 12 bases in between. The CDR3 spans 16 residues. The CDR3 coding sequence is TGTGCCAGCAGTTTATCTATGGAGCGGAGCTACAATGAGCAGTTCTTC. Amino acids: CASSLSMERSYNEQFF.

The rearrangement joins TRBV5-5 to TRBJ2-7; D may be TRBD2 (6 bases). The V and J ends lost 0 bases and 1 base respectively, with 11 bases between them. Germline CDR1 is SGHKS and CDR2 is YYEKEE (reference sequence). CDR3 length equals 15 residues. The CDR3 protein is CASSLEGGFSYEQYF. In DNA form, the CDR3 reads TGTGCCAGCAGCTTGGAAGGAGGGTTTTCCTACGAGCAGTACTTC.

J is TRBJ2-7 and V is TRBV19, with 7 bases fitting TRBD1. This CDR3 is 14 amino acids long. Germline V CDR1 and CDR2: LNHDA, SQIVND (reference sequence). The junction had 3 bases not matched to a gene; V was cut back by 2 bases and J by 2 bases. The CDR3 nucleotides are TGTGCCAGTAGTATAAGGGGGCGGACCTACGAGCAGTACTTC. Translated, it gives CASSIRGRTYEQYF.

The rearrangement links TRBV19 to TRBJ2-5; D may correspond to TRBD1 or TRBD2 (5 bases each). Germline loops: CDR1 LNHDA, CDR2 SQIVND (reference sequence). V lost 3 bases and J 5 bases, leaving 13 bases between the germline ends. The CDR3 sequence is 14 residues long. The CDR3 here is CASSIKGREETQYF. The CDR3 DNA reads as TGTGCCAGTAGTATTAAGGGCAGGGAGGAGACCCAGTACTTC. Complete variable domain (other parts from reference TRBV19 and TRBJ2-5): DGGITQSPKYLFRKEGQNVTLSCEQNLNHDAMYWYRQDPGQGLRLIYYSQIVNDFQKGDIAEGYSVSREKKESFPLTVTSAQKNPTAFYLCASSIKGREETQYFGPGTRLLVL.

V is TRBV19 and J is TRBJ2-3; 10 bases map to TRBD2. This CDR3 has 19 amino acids. The junction had 12 bases not matched to a gene; V was cut back by 2 bases and J by 1 base. Germline V gene lookup returns CDR1 LNHDA and CDR2 SQIVND (reference sequence). The CDR3 nucleotides read TGTGCCAGTAGTATATGGCCCCCGACAACTAGCGGGGGCACAGATACGCAGTATTTT. As protein: CASSIWPPTTSGGTDTQYF.

This clone was observed a single time. This sequence joins TRBV5-6 and TRBJ2-7, with D perhaps being TRBD1 or TRBD2 (6 bases each). There are 15 residues in the CDR3. V shed 4 bases and J shed 4 bases, with 18 bases lying between them. CDR1 and CDR2 from the germline V gene are SGHDT and YYEEEE. The CDR3 here is CASSGGRQAGYEQYF. The CDR3 DNA is TGTGCCAGCAGCGGGGGGAGACAGGCGGGTTACGAGCAGTACTTC.

The rearrangement links TRBV11-3 to TRBJ2-4, with 8 positions matching TRBD1. CDR3 size: 14 residues. Per the germline V gene, CDR1 is SGHNT and CDR2 is YENEEA. V trimming: 3 bases; J trimming: 6 bases; junction bases outside the gene matches: 4. This CDR3 is CASSFYDRGNIQYF. The CDR3 nucleotides are TGTGCCAGCAGCTTTTACGACAGGGGAAACATTCAGTACTTC.

This chain uses TRBV9 with TRBJ2-3, with 9 bases that match TRBD1. Germline V gene sequence: CDR1 SGDLS, CDR2 YYNGEE. The CDR3 loop spans 16 amino acids. The ends lost 4 bases at V and 1 base at J; junction bases unmatched: 7. The CDR3: CASSLRTGEGTDTQYF. The DNA for the CDR3 is TGTGCCAGCAGCCTCCGGACAGGGGAAGGCACAGATACGCAGTATTTT.

The chain combines TRBV5-1 with TRBJ2-2; D not certain. The germline CDR1 and CDR2 sequences are SGHRS and YFSETQ. This CDR3 region has 16 residues. The germline V and J ends were trimmed by 4 bases and 0 bases, with 13 bases remaining between them. The CDR3 loop is CASSPLRISNTGELFF. The CDR3 coding sequence is TGCGCCAGCAGCCCGCTCAGGATATCGAACACCGGGGAGCTGTTTTTT. The whole variable domain, remainder taken from reference TRBV5-1 and TRBJ2-2, is KAGVTQTPRYLIKTRGQQVTLSCSPISGHRSVSWYQQTPGQGLQFLFEYFSETQRNKGNFPGRFSGRQFSNSRSEMNVSTLELGDSALYLCASSPLRISNTGELFFGEGSRLTVL.

Only a few counts were recorded for this clone. CDR3 nucleotides: TGTGCTAGTGGTCCTGGACCCTATGAAGCTTTCTTT. The encoded protein is CASGPGPYEAFF. The rearrangement uses TRBV12-5 and TRBJ1-1; D call uncertain. The CDR3 runs 12 residues. V was clipped by 5 bases and J by 7 bases, with 11 bases between them. Germline assignment: CDR1 LGHNT and CDR2 FRNRAP.

The chain uses TRBV10-3 and TRBJ1-2; 10 bases are a match to TRBD1. The CDR3 loop spans 16 amino acids. V shed 4 bases and J 3 bases; nucleotides not matched to a gene: 8. In germline, CDR1 is ENHRY, CDR2 SYGVKD. For the CDR3, the DNA is TGTGCCATCAGTGGTCTCGGGACAGGGGAGGACTATGGCTACACCTTC. This sequence encodes CAISGLGTGEDYGYTF.

The V call is TRBV7-9, the J call TRBJ1-2; possible D gene TRBD1, 5 bases. V lost 1 base and J lost 8, with 11 bases in between. Germline assignment: CDR1 SEHNR and CDR2 FQNEAQ (reference sequence). The CDR3 is 13 residues long. The CDR3 nucleotides read TGTGCCAGCAGCTTAGAGGGGCATCGGGGCTACACCTTC. Translated: CASSLEGHRGYTF.

The CDR3 DNA reads as TGTGCCAGCAGCTCGGGGAACGGGGCCAACGTCCTGACTTTC. It translates to CASSSGNGANVLTF. This rearrangement joins TRBV13 to TRBJ2-6; tentatively, D is TRBD2 (5 bases). CDR1 and CDR2 from the germline V gene are PRHDT and FYEKMQ (reference sequence). There are 14 residues in the CDR3. V lost 4 bases and J lost 4, with 8 bases in between.

This chain links TRBV11-2 with TRBJ1-1; 7 bases match TRBD1. The CDR3 runs 14 residues. The trim removed 1 base at V and 3 bases at J, leaving 2 bases unmatched. Germline V lookup: CDR1 SGHAT, CDR2 FQNNGV. The DNA for the CDR3 is TGTGCCAGCAGCTTAGCCGGGACAGACACTGAAGCTTTCTTT. Protein sequence: CASSLAGTDTEAFF.

This chain links TRBV5-6 with TRBJ2-3, with TRBD2 matching 12 bases. CDR3 length: 16 amino acids. V was clipped by 4 bases and J by 5 bases; unmatched bases: 8. Germline assignment: CDR1 SGHDT and CDR2 YYEEEE. The CDR3 region is CASSPWASGGVDTQYF. As DNA, the CDR3 is TGTGCCAGCAGCCCGTGGGCTAGCGGGGGGGTAGATACGCAGTATTTT.

The rearrangement joins TRBV27 to TRBJ2-3; weak D call: TRBD2 (6 bases). This CDR3 spans 16 amino acids. The V gene lost 2 bases and the J gene lost 1 base, with 13 bases spanning the gap. Germline CDR1 MNHEY, CDR2 SMNVEV (reference sequence). The CDR3 loop reads CASSLLPSDGTDTQYF. In DNA form, the CDR3 reads TGTGCCAGCAGTTTACTTCCTAGCGATGGCACAGATACGCAGTATTTT.